The 11 T cell receptor beta chains below were found in one sample sequenced in a study of blood T cell repertoires in COVID-19. Here immunoSEQ multiplex PCR was the method, and the copy in TCRdb shows in-frame clones only, minus some. This sample carries 200,000 to 300,000 clones, approximately 85% of them seen once, and the ten largest clones take 5.1%. What was sequenced was peripheral blood. The receptor set was obtained from a man aged 50-59 years with COVID-19, enrolled during active disease.

In this sample, this clone turned up a few times. Here the CDR3 reads CASSLLTLAGEDMGQFF. CDR3 sequence (DNA): TGTGCCAGCAGTTTACTCACCCTAGCGGGGGAAGACATGGGGCAGTTCTTC. The V gene is TRBV28, the J gene TRBJ2-1; 10 bases fit TRBD2. Losses at the gene ends were 2 bases for V and 12 bases for J; bases not matched to a gene: 16. Per the germline V gene, CDR1 is MDHEN and CDR2 is SYDVKM. CDR3 size: 17 residues.

V gene TRBV6-5 combines with J gene TRBJ2-2; 12 positions match TRBD1. V lost 6 bases to trimming and J lost 8 bases; unmatched junction nucleotides: 7. Looked up from germline, CDR1 is MNHEY and CDR2 is SVGAGI. The CDR3 has 15 residues. The CDR3 reads CASRSGTGGPGELFF. The CDR3 coding sequence is TGTGCCAGCAGATCCGGGACAGGGGGCCCGGGGGAGCTGTTTTTT.

V usage is TRBV18 and J usage is TRBJ2-1, with a weak D call TRBD2 (6 bases). Trimming pared 4 bases from V and 7 bases from J, leaving 23 bases between. The CDR3 runs to 17 residues. CDR1 and CDR2 (germline): KGHSH, LQKENI. The CDR3 sequence: CASSRSGTPNGDNEQFF. The DNA of the CDR3 is TGTGCCAGCTCACGGTCGGGGACTCCCAACGGGGATAATGAGCAGTTCTTC.

This clone came up once. This sample includes further DNA sequences coding for the same CDR3. The V gene is TRBV5-1, the J gene TRBJ1-6; 7 nucleotides align to TRBD1. Trimming took 0 bases from V and 7 from J; bases not matched to a gene: 1. The CDR3 is made up of 14 amino acids. Germline CDR1 SGHRS, CDR2 YFSETQ. The CDR3 bases are TGCGCCAGCAGCTTGGACAGGGGAAATTCACCCCTCCACTTT. Translating gives CASSLDRGNSPLHF.

To note about this clone: A read error may account for a junction end that differs from germline. This sequence joins TRBV6-4 and TRBJ2-1; 8 bases agree with TRBD2. Germline assignment: CDR1 MRHNA and CDR2 SNTAGT. The CDR3 consists of 15 residues. CDR3 nucleotides: TGTGCCAGCAATGTCGGGGGGGCCGCACGATTTGAGCAGCTCTTC. This gives the protein CASNVGGAARFEQLF.

The chain links TRBV2 to TRBJ1-2; D possibly corresponds to TRBD1 (5 bases). The CDR3 length is 14 residues. Trimming removed 5 bases from V and 5 bases from J, with 15 bases in between. Germline CDR1 and CDR2: SNHLY and FYNNEI. The chain's CDR3 is CASSPGPGMYGYTF. In DNA form, the CDR3 reads TGTGCCAGCAGTCCAGGGCCAGGAATGTATGGCTACACCTTC.

The V and J genes are TRBV5-1 and TRBJ2-5; 8 nucleotides match TRBD1. CDR1 SGHRS and CDR2 YFSETQ come from the germline V gene. V was clipped by 2 bases and J by 5 bases; unmatched bases: 17. The CDR3 runs to 18 residues. CDR3 bases: TGCGCCAGCAGCTTTACCGGACCGACAGGGGCGTCTAGGGAGACCCAGTACTTC. Residues: CASSFTGPTGASRETQYF.

This sequence joins TRBV6-6 and TRBJ1-6; D not resolved. V was cut by 6 bases and J by 7 bases, with 16 bases left in between. CDR1 and CDR2 from the germline V gene are MNHNY and SVGAGI (reference sequence). There are 15 residues in the CDR3. Here the CDR3 DNA reads TGTGCCAGCAGCAACGGACTTACTGGGAATTCACCCCTCCACTTT. It is translated as CASSNGLTGNSPLHF.

This chain joins TRBV5-4 and TRBJ2-7; 7 positions agree with TRBD1. The CDR3 totals 14 residues. Germline V gene sequence: CDR1 SGHNT, CDR2 YYREEE (reference sequence). The ends lost 2 bases at V and 3 bases at J; junction bases unmatched: 5. In DNA form, the CDR3 reads TGTGCCAGCAGCTTCGACAGGGATTACTACGAGCAGTACTTC. Translated, it gives CASSFDRDYYEQYF.

The chain is built from TRBV6-5 and TRBJ2-7, with D perhaps TRBD2 (6 bases). This CDR3 contains 15 residues. V shed 0 bases and J shed 5 bases, with 14 bases lying between them. Per the germline V gene, CDR1 is MNHEY and CDR2 is SVGAGI. The CDR3 nucleotides read TGTGCCAGCAGTTACTCTGGCAGGAGGGTCCACGAGCAGTACTTC. Amino acids: CASSYSGRRVHEQYF.

The chain is built from TRBV5-1 and TRBJ2-5; D remains ambiguous. V lost 0 bases to trimming and J lost 4 bases, with 7 bases between them. Germline V gene lookup returns CDR1 SGHRS and CDR2 YFSETQ. This CDR3 has 13 residues. CDR3 nucleotide sequence: TGCGCCAGCAGCTTGGGAGATCTAGAGACCCAGTACTTC. This encodes CASSLGDLETQYF.